This record looks at one T cell receptor beta chain sequence and its context. The antigen is undetermined. Sequencing used immunoSEQ version 4 in survey mode. Assay used: immunoSEQ multiplex PCR; TCRdb lists only in-frame clones, some missing. The sample yields about 64,000 clones, under 80% seen once. V lost 5 bases and J 1 base, leaving 11 bases between the germline ends. Germline CDR1 is MNHEY and CDR2 is SMNVEV (reference sequence). There are 14 residues in the CDR3. The data originate from a study of persistence of HIV-infected CD4 T cells. The stimulus was an HIV-1 Gag 15-mer peptide pool, about 1 ug/peptide/mL. Sorted nonresponding memory CD4+ T cells were CD40L-negative, CD69-negative, CD45RO-high.

This chain uses TRBV27 with TRBJ1-1; the D gene is possibly TRBD1 (5 bases). Sequenced here: CD4+ T cells sorted from PBMCs after roughly 19-hour stimulation, sampled from a patient who received antiretroviral therapy. This sequence was found in an adult man with HIV who was CMV-seropositive. The CDR3 nucleotides are TGTGCCAGCAGTCCCCGGGACGGGAACACTGAAGCTTTCTTT. This codes for CASSPRDGNTEAFF.